These 6 T cell receptor beta chains were all obtained from the same sample, sequenced in a study of naive and memory T cell subsets. Two oligonucleotides, mixed equimolar, formed the beta constant-region primer covering TRBC1 and TRBC2. Nested alpha and beta constant-region primers with the SP2 primer drove four PCR rounds on ligated cDNA. Each CDR3 protein is one row after TCRdb ran MiXCR on the UMI-ligation and nested PCR reads. The data hold about 150,000 distinct CDR3 sequences, with about 20% observed a single time. Their antigens remain unidentified. Findings of the study overall: Possibly reflecting memory cells re-expressing CD45RA, a few larger clonotypes occurred in naive repertoires, especially CD8.

Sequenced input: naive CD4+ T cells from blood. The origin of the receptors is a human donor in good health.

The CDR3 DNA sequence: TGTGCCTGGAGAAGGCAGGATCCCTCCTACGAGCAGTACTTC. Translated, it gives CAWRRQDPSYEQYF. The chain couples TRBV30 to TRBJ2-7; D remains unclear. Germline CDR1 is GTSNPN and CDR2 is SVGIG (reference sequence). V lost 3 bases to trimming and J lost 0 bases, with 12 bases between them. The CDR3 consists of 14 residues.

The V call is TRBV29-1, the J call TRBJ1-4; no firm D call. Germline V gives CDR1 SQVTM, CDR2 ANQGSEA. This CDR3 has 13 residues. V was trimmed by 3 bases and J by 3 bases, leaving 8 bases between them. CDR3 region: CSVDLGSNEKLFF. DNA of the CDR3: TGCAGCGTTGATCTGGGTTCTAATGAAAAACTGTTTTTT. The full variable domain, its missing parts supplied by reference TRBV29-1 and TRBJ1-4, is SAVISQKPSRDICQRGTSLTIQCQVDSQVTMMFWYRQQPGQSLTLIATANQGSEATYESGFVIDKFPISRPNLTFSTLTVSNMSPEDSSIYLCSVDLGSNEKLFFGSGTQLSVL.

This clonotype was seen repeatedly, ten times or more. The gene calls are TRBV5-6 and TRBJ2-7, with D possibly matching TRBD2 (6 bases). Germline values: CDR1 SGHDT, CDR2 YYEEEE. Trimming removed 2 bases at V and 4 bases at J, with 7 bases between. The CDR3 runs to 12 residues. DNA for the CDR3: TGTGCCAGCAGCTTACGGGGGTACGAGCAGTACTTC. Its translation is CASSLRGYEQYF.

This clonotype appeared a few times. This chain connects TRBV4-1 to TRBJ2-7; 8 positions agree with TRBD1. This CDR3 contains 15 residues. Trimming took 3 bases from V and 10 from J; bases not matched to a gene: 14. The germline gives CDR1 MGHRA, CDR2 YSYEKL. CDR3 residues: CASSHPDRVGARQYF. The CDR3 nucleotides read TGCGCCAGCAGCCACCCGGACAGGGTGGGGGCGCGACAGTACTTC.

This clonotype has at least ten counts. CDR3 coding DNA: TGCGCCAGCAGCGCCGGACTAGCGGGAGAGCAGTACTTC. Translation: CASSAGLAGEQYF. The rearrangement links TRBV5-1 to TRBJ2-7, with TRBD2 matching over 12 bases. The CDR3 runs to 13 residues. Germline V gives CDR1 SGHRS, CDR2 YFSETQ. Trimming at V came to 4 bases and at J to 7 bases, leaving 3 bases not matched to a gene.

The chain is built from TRBV29-1 and TRBJ2-2; D gene unclear. Germline CDR1 reads SQVTM; CDR2 reads ANQGSEA. Trimming cost V 5 bases and J 1 base, with 11 bases left between them. This CDR3 contains 14 residues. Here the CDR3 DNA reads TGCAGCGTTAAGTGGCTACGGAACACCGGGGAGCTGTTTTTT. Encoded protein: CSVKWLRNTGELFF.